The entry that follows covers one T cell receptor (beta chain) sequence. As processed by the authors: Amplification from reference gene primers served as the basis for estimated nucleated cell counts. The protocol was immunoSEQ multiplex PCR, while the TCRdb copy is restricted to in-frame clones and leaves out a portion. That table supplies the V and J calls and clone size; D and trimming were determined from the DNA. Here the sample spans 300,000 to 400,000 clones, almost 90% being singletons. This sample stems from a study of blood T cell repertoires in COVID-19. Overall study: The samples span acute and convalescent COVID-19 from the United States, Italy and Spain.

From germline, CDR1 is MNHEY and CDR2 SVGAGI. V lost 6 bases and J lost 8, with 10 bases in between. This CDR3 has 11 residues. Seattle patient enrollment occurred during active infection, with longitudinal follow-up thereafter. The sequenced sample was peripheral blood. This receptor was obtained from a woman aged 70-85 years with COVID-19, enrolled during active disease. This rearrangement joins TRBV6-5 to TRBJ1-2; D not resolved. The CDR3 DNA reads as TGTGCCAGCAGCGAGGGCGTGGGCTACACCTTC. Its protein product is CASSEGVGYTF.